These 21 T cell receptor beta chains came from one sample sequenced in a study of OX40 agonist ivuxolimab in advanced cancers. Profiling relied on immunoSEQ multiplex PCR, and the TCRdb table lists in-frame clones only, not all of them. The sample consists of roughly 56,000 clones, around 88% of them appearing once. This specimen was CD4+ or CD8+ T cells sorted from blood, taken in a trial of the OX40 agonist ivuxolimab. The receptors derive from an adult with an advanced solid tumor such as melanoma, head and neck, liver or kidney cancer.

The CDR3 region is CASTAGGTQYF. The CDR3 bases are TGTGCCAGCACGGCAGGAGGGACCCAGTACTTC. The gene calls are TRBV6-1 and TRBJ2-5; a possible D gene is TRBD2 (5 bases). CDR3 length: 11 residues. Germline assignment: CDR1 MNHNS and CDR2 SASEGT. The germline V and J ends were trimmed by 7 bases and 7 bases, with 10 bases remaining between them.

Only one count was recorded for this clone. The V and J genes are TRBV7-9 and TRBJ2-7; the match to TRBD2 covers 7 bases. The CDR3 length is 16 residues. Trimming at V came to 1 base and at J to 2 bases, leaving 8 bases not matched to a gene. Germline V CDR1 and CDR2: SEHNR, FQNEAQ (reference sequence). CDR3 protein: CASSLVQGGAAYEQYF. In DNA, the CDR3 is TGTGCCAGCAGCTTAGTTCAGGGAGGGGCAGCCTACGAGCAGTACTTC.

The CDR3 DNA sequence: TGTGCCAGCAGCCCCGTCGGCCTAGCGGGAGGGTACTACGAGCAGTACTTC. Translation: CASSPVGLAGGYYEQYF. The chain links TRBV7-2 to TRBJ2-7; 12 nucleotides align to TRBD2. The CDR3 covers 17 residues. CDR1 is SGHTA, CDR2 FQGNSA, per germline. The J segment lost 3 bases and the V segment lost 5 bases, leaving 11 bases of the junction unmatched.

V is TRBV11-1 and J is TRBJ2-3; TRBD1 matches 7 bases. CDR1 is SGHAT and CDR2 is FQDESV in the germline V gene (reference sequence). The CDR3 runs 14 residues. V shed 6 bases, J shed 1 base, and the junction held 4 bases outside the gene matches. CDR3 in amino acids: CASSPGTGTDTQYF. CDR3 DNA sequence: TGTGCCAGCAGTCCCGGGACAGGCACAGATACGCAGTATTTT.

This clone is a singleton in its sample. The V gene is TRBV10-2, the J gene TRBJ1-5; D not resolved. CDR1 is WSHSY and CDR2 is SAAADI in the germline V gene. The CDR3 has 15 residues. V was cut by 5 bases and J by 0 bases, with 11 bases left in between. CDR3 loop: CASSRQENSNQPQHF. The CDR3 bases are TGCGCCAGCAGTCGGCAGGAGAATAGCAATCAGCCCCAGCATTTT.

V is TRBV6-1 and J is TRBJ1-5; 7 positions agree with TRBD1. The CDR3 sequence is 13 residues long. Germline lookup yields CDR1 MNHNS and CDR2 SASEGT. V gave up 10 bases and J gave up 4 bases; unmatched junction bases: 7. The DNA for the CDR3 is TGTGCCACCCGGGACAGTGCGAATCAGCCCCAGCATTTT. Residues: CATRDSANQPQHF.

The J gene is TRBJ2-7, the V gene TRBV11-2; D might be TRBD2 (6 bases). Germline CDR1 and CDR2: SGHAT and FQNNGV. The CDR3 contains 14 residues. Trimming took 5 bases from V and 7 from J, leaving 18 bases between them. The CDR3 reads CASSNRRAGPEQYF. CDR3 nucleotide sequence: TGTGCCAGCAGCAACAGGCGGGCGGGACCGGAGCAGTACTTC. Full variable domain (missing parts from reference TRBV11-2 and TRBJ2-7): EAGVAQSPRYKIIEKRQSVAFWCNPISGHATLYWYQQILGQGPKLLIQFQNNGVVDDSQLPKDRFSAERLKGVDSTLKIQPAKLEDSAVYLCASSNRRAGPEQYFGPGTRLTVT.

The chain couples TRBV7-9 to TRBJ2-1; 7 nucleotides agree with TRBD2. CDR1 is SEHNR and CDR2 is FQNEAQ in the germline V gene (reference sequence). V shed 0 bases and J 6 bases; nucleotides not matched to a gene: 2. The CDR3 totals 14 residues. The DNA for the CDR3 is TGTGCCAGCAGCTTAGCGGGAGGGCCCAATGAGCAGTTCTTC. Its protein is CASSLAGGPNEQFF. Full variable domain (outside the CDR3, taken from reference TRBV7-9 and TRBJ2-1): DTGVSQNPRHKITKRGQNVTFRCDPISEHNRLYWYRQTLGQGPEFLTYFQNEAQLEKSRLLSDRFSAERPKGSFSTLEIQRTEQGDSAMYLCASSLAGGPNEQFFGPGTRLTVL.

The chain is built from TRBV7-9 and TRBJ1-1; D is uncertain. V shed 7 bases and J shed 5 bases, with 20 bases lying between them. The CDR3 has 15 residues. In germline, CDR1 is SEHNR, CDR2 FQNEAQ (reference sequence). CDR3 DNA: TGTGCCAGCAACCAAGGGTGGGCAGAGGGAACTGAAGCTTTCTTT. This translates into CASNQGWAEGTEAFF. Complete variable domain (other parts from reference TRBV7-9 and TRBJ1-1): DTGVSQNPRHKITKRGQNVTFRCDPISEHNRLYWYRQTLGQGPEFLTYFQNEAQLEKSRLLSDRFSAERPKGSFSTLEIQRTEQGDSAMYLCASNQGWAEGTEAFFGQGTRLTVV.

This sequence joins TRBV18 and TRBJ2-3, with TRBD2 as a possible D gene (6 bases). The CDR3 sequence is 16 residues long. The V end was cut by 3 bases, the J end by 1 base, with 14 bases between. Germline CDR1 reads KGHSH; CDR2 reads LQKENI. CDR3 DNA: TGTGCCAGCTCACCGAGACTAGGTGGGGGCACAGATACGCAGTATTTT. Amino acids: CASSPRLGGGTDTQYF.

V usage is TRBV7-6 and J usage is TRBJ2-5, with D possibly being TRBD1 (6 bases). The germline V gene encodes CDR1 SGHVS and CDR2 FNYEAQ. This CDR3 is built from 15 residues. V lost 5 bases and J lost 0, with 13 bases in between. CDR3 sequence (DNA): TGTGCCAGCAGCCCGACAGGAGTCAACCAAGAGACCCAGTACTTC. Amino acid sequence: CASSPTGVNQETQYF. Together with reference TRBV7-6 and TRBJ2-5, the CDR3 gives the full variable domain: GAGVSQSPRYKVTKRGQDVALRCDPISGHVSLYWYRQALGQGPEFLTYFNYEAQQDKSGLPNDRFSAERPEGSISTLTIQRTEQRDSAMYRCASSPTGVNQETQYFGPGTRLLVL.

V gene TRBV19 combines with J gene TRBJ1-1; TRBD1 matches at 8 bases. Trimming cost V 6 bases and J 4 bases; bases outside gene matches: 7. This CDR3 region has 14 residues. Germline CDR1 is LNHDA and CDR2 is SQIVND (reference sequence). This CDR3 reads CASSKDRVSTEAFF. The CDR3 region has the DNA TGTGCCAGTAGCAAGGACAGGGTTAGCACTGAAGCTTTCTTT.

The chain combines TRBV7-9 with TRBJ1-1; no reliable D call. The V gene's germline CDR1 is SEHNR and CDR2 FQNEAQ (reference sequence). V was clipped by 3 bases and J by 0 bases, with 5 bases between them. The CDR3 consists of 13 residues. The CDR3 nucleotides read TGTGCCAGCAGCTTGGTGTTGAACACTGAAGCTTTCTTT. It codes for CASSLVLNTEAFF.

This chain joins TRBV28 and TRBJ2-5, with 8 positions matching TRBD1. The CDR3 totals 14 residues. Trimming took 4 bases from V and 5 from J; bases not matched to a gene: 6. Looked up from germline, CDR1 is MDHEN and CDR2 is SYDVKM. CDR3 DNA: TGTGCCAGCAGTTCCTATGACAGGGGTGAGACCCAGTACTTC. Encoded protein: CASSSYDRGETQYF.

This clone has just a few counts. The chain uses TRBV6-1 and TRBJ1-6; D is unresolved. Germline V CDR1 and CDR2: MNHNS, SASEGT. Trimming removed 2 bases from V and 10 bases from J, with 15 bases in between. CDR3 length equals 15 residues. This chain's CDR3 is CASSESPGGGSPLHF. As DNA, the CDR3 is TGTGCCAGCAGTGAATCCCCCGGTGGTGGATCACCCCTCCACTTT.

The chain joins TRBV5-8 to TRBJ1-3; D remains unclear. V was trimmed by 6 bases and J by 0 bases, leaving 13 bases between them. Germline V lookup: CDR1 SGHTS, CDR2 YDEGEE. This CDR3 has 15 residues. In DNA, the CDR3 is TGTGCCAGCAACCCGGACGGATTCTCTGGAAACACCATATATTTT. This translates into CASNPDGFSGNTIYF.

The chain is built from TRBV10-2 and TRBJ2-2; D may be TRBD1 (6 bases). With 4 bases removed from V and 5 bases from J, the gap between germline ends came to 14 bases. From germline, CDR1 is WSHSY and CDR2 SAAADI. This CDR3 has 15 residues. The CDR3 coding sequence is TGCGCCAGCAGTGTCCTGGGGGCATCGACCGGGGAGCTGTTTTTT. As protein: CASSVLGASTGELFF.

V usage is TRBV18 and J usage is TRBJ2-1; 14 nucleotides match TRBD2. The CDR3 is 16 residues long. Germline loops: CDR1 KGHSH, CDR2 LQKENI. V shed 6 bases, J shed 7 bases, and the junction held 8 bases outside the gene matches. This chain's CDR3 is CASSLLGTSGSNEQFF. In DNA form, the CDR3 reads TGTGCCAGCTCCCTCCTTGGGACTAGCGGGAGTAATGAGCAGTTCTTC.

The genes are TRBV5-1 and TRBJ2-1; TRBD1 matches 11 bases. The CDR3 contains 15 residues. After removal of 4 bases from V and 8 bases from J, the junction contained 8 bases not matched to a gene. The germline V gene encodes CDR1 SGHRS and CDR2 YFSETQ. Here the CDR3 reads CASSVGTGGLDEQFF. DNA for the CDR3: TGCGCCAGCAGCGTCGGGACAGGGGGTCTCGATGAGCAGTTCTTC.

The V call is TRBV6-6, the J call TRBJ2-7; D may match TRBD1 or TRBD2 (5 bases each). Per germline, CDR1 MNHNY and CDR2 SVGAGI (reference sequence). V lost 7 bases to trimming and J lost 6 bases, with 19 bases between them. This CDR3 has 14 amino acids. As DNA, the CDR3 is TGTGCCAGCAAGAGGGACGCCGGGAAGGGCGAGCAGTACTTC. Encoded protein: CASKRDAGKGEQYF.

V gene TRBV6-4 combines with J gene TRBJ2-6; D ambiguous. Trimming took off 3 bases at V and 2 bases at J, with 14 bases between the two ends. Per the germline V gene, CDR1 is MRHNA and CDR2 is SNTAGT. The CDR3 is 17 residues long. For the CDR3, the DNA is TGTGCCAGCAGTGATTACAGTAAGCTAGCTGGGGCCAACGTCCTGACTTTC. Translation gives CASSDYSKLAGANVLTF.